This T cell receptor (beta chain) was recovered during a study of CXCR3-negative and CXCR3-positive naive CD8 T cells. CDR3 length: 14 amino acids. Germline lookup yields CDR1 MDHEN and CDR2 SYDVKM. UMI-labeled 5' RACE TRB cDNA libraries were prepared from the cells. TCRdb reprocessed the 5' RACE reads, with one entry per CDR3 protein and no DNA. Its listing shows about 42,000 distinct CDR3 sequences. In regard to this clonotype: The antigen remains undetermined.

Phenotypically, naive CD8+ T cells corresponded to CD45RO-CCR7+CD27+CD95-. Notes on the study in general: Memory CD8+ T cell repertoires were far less diverse than both naive subsets. Memory cells showed distinct TRBV-TRBJ patterns, while the two naive subsets matched. The majority of assays used fresh PBMCs, and CXCR3 expression partially decreased after cryopreservation.

Sequencing input: naive CXCR3- CD8+ T cells from blood. Subset noted: CD45RO-CCR7+CD27+CD95- naive CD8+ T cells lacking CXCR3 (TNR3-). V is TRBV28 and J is TRBJ1-6; TCRdb designates TRBD1, a call that cannot be tested without DNA. This TCR derives from a human donor in good health. Some clones in this sample may be carry-over from other donors' samples. The CDR3 protein is CASSFRDGYSPLHF.